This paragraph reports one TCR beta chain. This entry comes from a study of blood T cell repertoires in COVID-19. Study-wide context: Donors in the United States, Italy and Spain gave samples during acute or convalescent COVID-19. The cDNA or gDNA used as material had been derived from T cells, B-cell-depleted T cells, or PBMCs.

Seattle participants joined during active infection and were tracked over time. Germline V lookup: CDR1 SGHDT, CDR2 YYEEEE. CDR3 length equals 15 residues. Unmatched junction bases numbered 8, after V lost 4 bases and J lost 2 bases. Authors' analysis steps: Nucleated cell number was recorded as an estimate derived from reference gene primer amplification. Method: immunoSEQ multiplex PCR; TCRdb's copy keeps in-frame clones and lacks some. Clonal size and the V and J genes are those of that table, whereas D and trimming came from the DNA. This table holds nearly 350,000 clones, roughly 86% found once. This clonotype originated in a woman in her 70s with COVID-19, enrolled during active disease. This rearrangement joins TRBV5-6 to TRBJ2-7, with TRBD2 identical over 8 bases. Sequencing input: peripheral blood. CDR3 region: CASSVGGAGTYEQYF. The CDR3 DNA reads TGTGCCAGCAGCGTCGGGGGGGCCGGAACCTACGAGCAGTACTTC.